Each of the 19 T cell receptor beta chains below was sequenced from the same sample in a study of post-analysis software for immune sequencing data. Study-level findings and limits: Several TRBV segments, TRBV5-6, TRBV5-1 and TRBV20-1 among them, were found more frequent in patients than controls.

These receptors lack a known antigen. Incorporated into the TCR beta cDNA libraries were unique molecular identifiers, which served to reduce PCR and sequencing biases. TCRdb re-analysed the PCR reads in MiXCR, keeping a single row per CDR3 protein. The sample yields roughly 800,000 distinct CDR3 sequences, approximately 30% seen once. The sample was blood. These receptors were collected from a girl aged 5 to 17 with multiple sclerosis.

This clonotype was detected many times. This chain uses TRBV20-1 with TRBJ2-1; a possible D gene is TRBD2 (5 bases). This CDR3 contains 13 residues. Per the germline V gene, CDR1 is DFQATT and CDR2 is SNEGSKA (reference sequence). The V end was cut by 3 bases, the J end by 7 bases, with 13 bases between. CDR3 nucleotide sequence: TGCAGTGCTAGCGGGGTCGTTTTTAATGAGCAGTTCTTC. It encodes CSASGVVFNEQFF.

This sequence joins TRBV12-5 and TRBJ1-2, with 7 bases lining up with TRBD1. V trimming: 1 base; J trimming: 8 bases; junction bases outside the gene matches: 16. The CDR3 is 17 residues long. In germline, CDR1 is LGHNT, CDR2 FRNRAP. This CDR3 reads CASGLAPTNRGPGGYTF. The CDR3 nucleotides read TGTGCTAGTGGTTTGGCCCCGACTAACAGGGGCCCCGGCGGCTACACCTTC.

This clonotype has more than one count but fewer than ten. The chain carries TRBV7-9 and TRBJ2-5; D may be TRBD2 (6 bases). Germline assignment: CDR1 SEHNR and CDR2 FQNEAQ (reference sequence). The CDR3 has 14 residues. V gave up 3 bases and J gave up 7 bases, with 15 bases separating them. Here the CDR3 DNA reads TGTGCCAGCAGCTTGGCGGGGCGAAAGGGGACCCAGTACTTC. This codes for CASSLAGRKGTQYF.

This clonotype has only a few counts. This sequence joins TRBV6-5 and TRBJ2-3; no reliable D call. Trimming removed 6 bases at V and 5 bases at J, with 12 bases between. Germline values: CDR1 MNHEY, CDR2 SVGAGI. CDR3 length: 13 residues. CDR3 in amino acids: CASRSSRGDTQYF. The CDR3 DNA reads as TGTGCCAGCAGGTCCTCGCGCGGAGATACGCAGTATTTT.

This clonotype has only a few counts. The J gene is TRBJ1-2, the V gene TRBV5-1; D remains ambiguous. V was trimmed by 2 bases and J by 7 bases, leaving 15 bases between them. Germline V gives CDR1 SGHRS, CDR2 YFSETQ. CDR3 length equals 14 residues. In DNA, the CDR3 is TGCGCCAGCAGCTTTTCTGACGGGATCTTTGGCTACACCTTC. Encoded protein: CASSFSDGIFGYTF.

The chain uses TRBV20-1 and TRBJ1-5; the match to TRBD1 covers 9 bases. The CDR3 has 13 residues. V gave up 5 bases and J gave up 5 bases; unmatched junction bases: 4. The V gene's germline CDR1 is DFQATT and CDR2 SNEGSKA (reference sequence). In nucleotides, the CDR3 is TGCAGTGCTTTGCGACAGGGGGATCAGCCCCAGCATTTT. Protein sequence: CSALRQGDQPQHF.

This chain connects TRBV5-1 to TRBJ2-5; weak D call: TRBD2 (7 bases). Trimming took 4 bases from V and 6 from J, leaving 19 bases between them. Germline CDR1 is SGHRS and CDR2 is YFSETQ. This CDR3 is 15 amino acids long. CDR3: CASSPGGLGGKTQYF. DNA for the CDR3: TGCGCCAGCAGCCCGGGAGGTTTAGGGGGAAAGACCCAGTACTTC.

The chain has TRBV9 and TRBJ2-1, with TRBD2 identical over 12 bases. The V gene's germline CDR1 is SGDLS and CDR2 YYNGEE. CDR3 size: 17 residues. The V and J ends lost 3 bases and 8 bases, in that order; junction bases with no gene match: 12. CDR3 nucleotide sequence: TGTGCCAGCAGCGAAAGAAAGCTAGCGGGAGGGCCCCATGAGCAGTTCTTC. Translation gives CASSERKLAGGPHEQFF.

This rearrangement joins TRBV5-1 to TRBJ2-7; 8 bases fit TRBD2. This CDR3 comprises 14 residues. The germline gives CDR1 SGHRS, CDR2 YFSETQ. After removal of 2 bases from V and 3 bases from J, the junction contained 4 bases not matched to a gene. In DNA form, the CDR3 reads TGCGCCAGCAGCTTTAGCGGGAACGTCTACGAGCAGTACTTC. Translating gives CASSFSGNVYEQYF.

The CDR3 loop reads CASSPRSDRTEAFF. As DNA, the CDR3 is TGCGCCAGCAGCCCGCGCAGCGACCGCACTGAAGCTTTCTTT. The chain joins TRBV4-1 to TRBJ1-1; D is undetermined. Germline CDR1 and CDR2: MGHRA and YSYEKL. This CDR3 has 14 amino acids. V was pared by 4 bases and J by 4 bases, with 13 bases between.

Comment on this clonotype: Its ends do not fully match the called genes, so a read error is possible. Here the CDR3 reads CASIPGPPGYTGGLFF. The CDR3, as DNA: TGTGCCAGCATCCCAGGACCTCCCGGGTACACCGGGGGGCTGTTTTTT. The chain is built from TRBV7-9 and TRBJ2-2, with D possibly TRBD2 on 6 matching bases. CDR3 length equals 16 residues. Per germline, CDR1 SEHNR and CDR2 FQNEAQ (reference sequence).

This clonotype was seen a few times. The chain recombines TRBV19 with TRBJ1-1; possibly TRBD1 for D (5 bases). V lost 4 bases and J lost 4, with 13 bases in between. There are 14 residues in the CDR3. Germline CDR1 is LNHDA and CDR2 is SQIVND (reference sequence). The chain's CDR3 is CASSTPREGTEAFF. CDR3 bases: TGTGCCAGTAGTACCCCCAGGGAGGGCACTGAAGCTTTCTTT.

CDR3 bases: TGTGCCACCAGTGATTTAACGGGGAATGAGCAGTTCTTC. Translation: CATSDLTGNEQFF. The gene calls are TRBV24-1 and TRBJ2-1, with D perhaps TRBD2 (5 bases). CDR3 length equals 13 residues. Per germline, CDR1 KGHDR and CDR2 SFDVKD. V gave up 1 base and J gave up 7 bases, with 7 bases separating them.

The J gene is TRBJ2-6, the V gene TRBV5-1; maybe TRBD1 (5 bases). Germline lookup yields CDR1 SGHRS and CDR2 YFSETQ. CDR3 length equals 16 residues. The ends were cut back, 5 bases at V and 0 bases at J, with 12 bases in the middle. The CDR3, as DNA: TGCGCCAGCAGACCCACAGGTTTCTCTGGGGCCAACGTCCTGACTTTC. Translation: CASRPTGFSGANVLTF.

This sequence joins TRBV4-1 and TRBJ1-3; D is unresolved. The ends were cut back, 0 bases at V and 9 bases at J, with 15 bases in the middle. The CDR3 has 15 residues. Germline V gives CDR1 MGHRA, CDR2 YSYEKL. CDR3 DNA sequence: TGCGCCAGCAGCCAAGATTCGACGGTCGGAGGCACCATATATTTT. Amino acids: CASSQDSTVGGTIYF.

This chain joins TRBV29-1 and TRBJ2-5; D not resolved. V lost 7 bases and J 4 bases, leaving 19 bases between the germline ends. Germline lookup yields CDR1 SQVTM and CDR2 ANQGSEA. CDR3 size: 14 residues. In nucleotides, the CDR3 is TGCAGCGGCCAGTATAGGGCTCGTGGAGAGACCCAGTACTTC. This gives the protein CSGQYRARGETQYF.

This clonotype has more than one count but fewer than ten. This chain connects TRBV7-2 to TRBJ2-3, with TRBD2 identical over 12 bases. Trimming at V came to 4 bases and at J to 3 bases, leaving 11 bases not matched to a gene. CDR1 is SGHTA, CDR2 FQGNSA, per germline. The CDR3 length is 18 residues. CDR3 nucleotide sequence: TGTGCCAGCAGCTGGAGGAGGGGGACTAGCGGGTGGACAGATACGCAGTATTTT. It is translated as CASSWRRGTSGWTDTQYF.

This clonotype has a handful of counts. The genes are TRBV29-1 and TRBJ2-7, with 10 bases that match TRBD2. Germline CDR1 SQVTM, CDR2 ANQGSEA. The trim removed 2 bases at V and 4 bases at J, leaving 8 bases unmatched. The CDR3 is 15 amino acids. This chain's CDR3 is CSVERLAGVEYEQYF. The DNA for the CDR3 is TGCAGCGTTGAAAGGCTAGCGGGAGTAGAATACGAGCAGTACTTC.

A remark on this clonotype: The conserved phenylalanine or tryptophan normally closing the CDR3 is absent here, so this likely arose from a read error. The chain has TRBV6-2 or TRBV6-3 and TRBJ2-7; D might be TRBD2 (5 bases). Germline V gene lookup returns CDR1 MNHEY and CDR2 SVGEGT. V lost 6 bases and J 2 bases, leaving 11 bases between the germline ends. This CDR3 contains 13 residues. In DNA, the CDR3 is TGTGCCAGCAGCTCGGACTCCACCTACGAGCAGTACTTA. Its translation is CASSSDSTYEQYL.